One sample yielded the 11 T cell receptor beta chains listed below, sequenced in a study of OX40 agonist ivuxolimab in advanced cancers. TCRdb's copy holds only in-frame clones and misses some; the assay was immunoSEQ multiplex PCR. Here the sample spans approximately 66,000 clones, more than 70% being singletons. The material sequenced was CD4+ or CD8+ T cells sorted from blood, taken in a trial of the OX40 agonist ivuxolimab. The receptor source for this set is an adult with an advanced solid tumor such as melanoma, head and neck, liver or kidney cancer.

V usage is TRBV11-2 and J usage is TRBJ2-3; the D is unclear. V was pared by 1 base and J by 6 bases, with 8 bases between. This CDR3 contains 13 residues. CDR1 and CDR2 (germline): SGHAT, FQNNGV. Here the CDR3 reads CASSLAGLDTQYF. CDR3 DNA sequence: TGTGCCAGCAGCTTAGCAGGCTTGGATACGCAGTATTTT.

The chain is built from TRBV30 and TRBJ1-4; D not resolved. This CDR3 is built from 14 residues. The V and J ends lost 3 bases and 7 bases respectively, with 15 bases between them. Germline CDR1 GTSNPN, CDR2 SVGIG (reference sequence). The CDR3 region has the DNA TGTGCCTGGAGACGGGGAGGCCCGGGTGAAAAACTGTTTTTT. Protein: CAWRRGGPGEKLFF.

The V call is TRBV6-4, the J call TRBJ2-3; 7 nucleotides agree with TRBD1. Germline-derived CDR1 and CDR2 are MRHNA and SNTAGT. V shed 4 bases, J shed 0 bases, and the junction held 7 bases outside the gene matches. The CDR3 runs to 16 residues. The CDR3 loop is CASSVQATGSTDTQYF. As DNA, the CDR3 is TGTGCCAGCAGTGTCCAGGCGACAGGGAGCACAGATACGCAGTATTTT.

The chain recombines TRBV27 with TRBJ2-5; possible D gene TRBD2, 5 bases. The CDR3 runs to 15 residues. The germline V gene has CDR1 MNHEY and CDR2 SMNVEV (reference sequence). V was cut by 4 bases and J by 2 bases, with 14 bases left in between. The CDR3 reads CASSSLGLNQETQYF. CDR3 DNA: TGTGCCAGCAGTTCCCTCGGACTGAATCAAGAGACCCAGTACTTC.

This chain links TRBV9 with TRBJ1-2; TRBD1 matches 8 bases. Germline V lookup: CDR1 SGDLS, CDR2 YYNGEE. The CDR3 is 13 amino acids. After removal of 3 bases from V and 5 bases from J, the junction contained 3 bases not matched to a gene. CDR3 sequence (DNA): TGTGCCAGCAGCGCCCGGACAGGGTATGGCTACACCTTC. It codes for CASSARTGYGYTF.

Only a few counts were recorded for this clone. V gene TRBV7-6 combines with J gene TRBJ2-7; 9 nucleotides align to TRBD1. Germline V lookup: CDR1 SGHVS, CDR2 FNYEAQ. CDR3 length: 15 residues. The V and J ends lost 4 bases and 5 bases, in that order; junction bases with no gene match: 9. The CDR3 here is CASSSPPGQGNEQYF. The CDR3 coding sequence is TGTGCCAGCAGCTCACCGCCGGGACAGGGAAACGAGCAGTACTTC.

The chain recombines TRBV7-9 with TRBJ1-2, with TRBD1 identical over 8 bases. The ends lost 5 bases at V and 8 bases at J; junction bases unmatched: 4. Germline V gives CDR1 SEHNR, CDR2 FQNEAQ (reference sequence). The CDR3 loop spans 12 amino acids. CDR3 sequence (DNA): TGTGCCAGCAGCGGACAGGGCCACGGCTACACCTTC. Its translation: CASSGQGHGYTF.

The J gene is TRBJ2-2, the V gene TRBV9; tentatively, D is TRBD1 or TRBD2 (5 bases each). Germline V gene lookup returns CDR1 SGDLS and CDR2 YYNGEE. The CDR3 is 16 residues long. V gave up 4 bases and J gave up 3 bases, with 16 bases separating them. This CDR3 is CASSSTGTPYTGELFF. The CDR3 region has the DNA TGTGCCAGCAGCTCTACCGGGACGCCTTACACCGGGGAGCTGTTTTTT. Complete variable domain (other parts from reference TRBV9 and TRBJ2-2): DSGVTQTPKHLITATGQRVTLRCSPRSGDLSVYWYQQSLDQGLQFLIQYYNGEERAKGNILERFSAQQFPDLHSELNLSSLELGDSALYFCASSSTGTPYTGELFFGEGSRLTVL.

This clone appeared a few times. V is TRBV19 and J is TRBJ1-6; 8 bases are shared with TRBD1. This CDR3 contains 16 residues. V lost 5 bases to trimming and J lost 7 bases; unmatched junction nucleotides: 10. CDR1 and CDR2 (germline): LNHDA, SQIVND (reference sequence). CDR3 amino acids: CASSPWTGFDNSPLHF. The CDR3 nucleotides are TGTGCCAGTAGTCCCTGGACAGGGTTTGACAATTCACCCCTCCACTTT.

The chain combines TRBV7-9 with TRBJ2-3; 8 positions match TRBD2. Germline CDR1 and CDR2: SEHNR and FQNEAQ (reference sequence). Germline trimming cut 5 bases from V and 6 bases from J; bases unmatched to any gene: 13. CDR3 length: 16 residues. CDR3 coding DNA: TGTGCCAGCAGCCCCCTCCTCCGGGGGGGCTTGGATACGCAGTATTTT. Translating gives CASSPLLRGGLDTQYF.

The CDR3 bases are TGTGCCAGCAGCTTGGAGGGACAGGGAGGCTACGAGCAGTACTTC. This encodes CASSLEGQGGYEQYF. The chain recombines TRBV5-6 with TRBJ2-7, with 9 positions matching TRBD1. Germline CDR1 and CDR2: SGHDT and YYEEEE. V shed 0 bases, J shed 3 bases, and the junction held 4 bases outside the gene matches. The CDR3 is 15 amino acids.